This T cell receptor (beta chain) comes out of a study of control samples from healthy donors and cancer patients. Clones were sequenced by immunoSEQ multiplex PCR, and TCRdb holds only the in-frame ones, with some missing. This table has some 120,000 clones, roughly 90% appearing once. Trimming took 6 bases from V and 3 from J, leaving 11 bases between them. The CDR3 loop spans 13 amino acids. In germline, CDR1 is SNHLY, CDR2 FYNNEI. This clone was detected only a few times. The specimen was blood. The TCR comes from a woman aged 18-35 years in good health. The chain is built from TRBV2 and TRBJ2-5; maybe TRBD1 (6 bases). The CDR3 loop reads CASRDSLKETQYF. The CDR3 DNA sequence: TGTGCCAGCAGGGACAGCCTCAAAGAGACCCAGTACTTC. The entire variable domain, with the rest obtained from reference TRBV2 and TRBJ2-5, is as follows: EPEVTQTPSHQVTQMGQEVILRCVPISNHLYFYWYRQILGQKVEFLVSFYNNEISEKSEIFDDQFSVERPDGSNFTLKIRSTKLEDSAMYFCASRDSLKETQYFGPGTRLLVL.